A selection of T cell receptor beta chains follows, all from one sample in a study of blood T cell repertoires in COVID-19. Produced via immunoSEQ multiplex PCR; TCRdb's table is partial and in-frame only. This table holds 54,000 or so clones, approximately 85% found once. The sample comprised peripheral blood. The receptor set was obtained from a woman aged 80 or older with acute or convalescent COVID-19. The CDR3 runs from the conserved cysteine through the conserved F or W. A D gene is named only where the DNA matches it firmly. The listing skips clone size in some rows; elsewhere it reads once, few, many or a size class.

d_call | j_call | clone_size | v_call | cdr3_nt | cdr3_aa
TRBD1 | TRBJ2-1 | NA | TRBV10-3 | TGTGCCACCGGACAGGCCCTCAATGAGCAGTTCTTC | CATGQALNEQFF
TRBD1 | TRBJ1-2 | NA | TRBV2 | TGTGCCAGCTCAGGGACAGGGGCGGATAAGGGCGGCTACACCTTC | CASSGTGADKGGYTF
NA | TRBJ1-1 | NA | TRBV5-1 | TGCGCCAGCAGCCCCACAGGCACCCCCATGAACACTGAAGCTTTCTTT | CASSPTGTPMNTEAFF
TRBD1 | TRBJ1-4 | NA | TRBV5-1 | TGCGCCAGCAGCAAGGACAGGGCGGCTGAAAAACTGTTTTTT | CASSKDRAAEKLFF
TRBD1 | TRBJ2-1 | NA | TRBV7-3 | TGTGCCAGCAGCCTGAGACAGGGAGTCGGCAATGAGCAGTTCTTC | CASSLRQGVGNEQFF
TRBD1 | TRBJ2-7 | NA | TRBV3-1/TRBV3-2 | TGTGCCAGCAGCCAAGTAGCGACAGGGCTTGGCGAGCAGTACTTC | CASSQVATGLGEQYF
TRBD2 | TRBJ2-5 | NA | TRBV11-3 | TGTGCCAGCAGCCAAAGTAGTACTAGCGGCCAAGAGACCCAGTACTTC | CASSQSSTSGQETQYF
TRBD1 | TRBJ1-1 | NA | TRBV24-1 | TGTGCCACCAGTGATTACCCGGGACAGCAAGCTTTCTTT | CATSDYPGQQAFF
TRBD2 | TRBJ2-5 | once | TRBV18 | TGTGCCAGCTCGAAGAGCGGGGTTTGGGAGACCCAGTACTTC | CASSKSGVWETQYF
TRBD2 | TRBJ2-5 | NA | TRBV9 | TGTGCCAGCAGCGTAGGGCTAGCGGGAGAGACCCAGTACTTC | CASSVGLAGETQYF
NA | TRBJ2-2 | NA | TRBV18 | TGTGCCAGCTCACCCCTACAGGGAAGAACCGGGGAGCTGTTTTTT | CASSPLQGRTGELFF
NA | TRBJ1-1 | few | TRBV19 | TGTGCCAGTAGTATAGGTTCCAGAAACACTGAAGCTTTCTTT | CASSIGSRNTEAFF
TRBD2 | TRBJ2-1 | NA | TRBV30 | TGTGCCTGGAGTACCGCGGGCAGGGAGGGGCAGTTCTTC | CAWSTAGREGQFF
NA | TRBJ1-3 | NA | TRBV18 | TGTGCCAGCTCACCAGAACAGAGCTCTGGAAACACCATATATTTT | CASSPEQSSGNTIYF
TRBD1 | TRBJ1-2 | NA | TRBV7-2 | TGTGCCAGCAGCGCCGGGACAGGGGGCGATTCTTCCTATGGCTACACCTTC | CASSAGTGGDSSYGYTF
TRBD2 | TRBJ2-1 | once | TRBV5-4 | TGTGCCAGCAGCTATAATGGGGGGGGTTTTGAGCAGTTCTTC | CASSYNGGGFEQFF
NA | TRBJ1-2 | NA | TRBV6-5 | TGTGCCAGCAGTTACTCGGGGGGCTATGGCTACACCTTC | CASSYSGGYGYTF
NA | TRBJ2-3 | NA | TRBV5-1 | TGCGCCAGCAGCTTGTACGGGGAGGGCACAGATACGCAGTATTTT | CASSLYGEGTDTQYF
TRBD1 | TRBJ1-1 | NA | TRBV7-9 | TGTGCCAGCAGCTTAGGTGGGACAGGGCGGACTGAAGCTTTCTTT | CASSLGGTGRTEAFF
NA | TRBJ2-7 | once | TRBV25-1 | TGTGCCAGCAGTTATCAGGGTGCCCTGCACGAGCAGTACTTC | CASSYQGALHEQYF
NA | TRBJ1-1 | NA | TRBV25-1 | TGTGCCAGCAGTGACCCTGGGAATGGGAGGAACACTGAAGCTTTCTTT | CASSDPGNGRNTEAFF
NA | TRBJ1-6 | NA | TRBV10-2 | TGCGCCAGCAGGTTGGGAACAGGCTGGGTGCCCCTCCACTTT | CASRLGTGWVPLHF
TRBD2 | TRBJ2-1 | NA | TRBV30 | TGTGCCTGGAGCTCCCGGACTCGGCGGGGGGTGCACTCCTACAATGAGCAGTTCTTC | CAWSSRTRRGVHSYNEQFF
NA | TRBJ1-6 | NA | TRBV30 | TGTGCCTGGAGTGACGGGTATTCACCCCTCCACTTT | CAWSDGYSPLHF
TRBD2 | TRBJ2-3 | NA | TRBV2 | TGTGCCAGCAAGCGGGGGGAAAGCACAGATACGCAGTATTTT | CASKRGESTDTQYF
NA | TRBJ2-2 | NA | TRBV6-5 | TGTGCCAGCAGTTACTCTAGGGGATCCGGCGGGGAGCTGTTTTTT | CASSYSRGSGGELFF
TRBD1 | TRBJ2-1 | NA | TRBV3-1/TRBV3-2 | TGTGCCAGCAGCCGGGACAGCTCCTACAATGAGCAGTTCTTC | CASSRDSSYNEQFF